What follows describes a single TCR beta chain. This sample is part of a study of blood T cell repertoires in COVID-19. Losses at the gene ends were 3 bases for V and 2 bases for J; bases not matched to a gene: 4. CDR3 length equals 14 residues. Germline CDR1 is LNHDA and CDR2 is SQIVND (reference sequence). The protocol was immunoSEQ multiplex PCR, while the TCRdb copy is restricted to in-frame clones and leaves out a portion. The sample lists some 400,000 clones, about 89% occurring once. This TCR derives from a woman in her 30s with COVID-19, enrolled during active disease. This rearrangement joins TRBV19 to TRBJ2-7, with 7 nucleotides matching TRBD1. The sequenced material came from peripheral blood. The CDR3 nucleotides read TGTGCCAGTAGTATCAGTCAGGGGGCCTACGAGCAGTACTTC. Its translation is CASSISQGAYEQYF.